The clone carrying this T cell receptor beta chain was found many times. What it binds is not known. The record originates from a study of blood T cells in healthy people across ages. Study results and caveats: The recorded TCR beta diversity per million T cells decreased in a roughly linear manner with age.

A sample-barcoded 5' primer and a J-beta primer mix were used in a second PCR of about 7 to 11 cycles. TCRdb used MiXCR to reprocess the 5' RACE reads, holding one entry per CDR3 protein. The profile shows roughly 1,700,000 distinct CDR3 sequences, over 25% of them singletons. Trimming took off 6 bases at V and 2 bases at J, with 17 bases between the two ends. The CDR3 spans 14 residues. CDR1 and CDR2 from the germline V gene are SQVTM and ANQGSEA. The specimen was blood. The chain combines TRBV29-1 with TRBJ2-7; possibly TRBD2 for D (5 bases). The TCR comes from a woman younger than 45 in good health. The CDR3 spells CSVAGLLGAYEQYF. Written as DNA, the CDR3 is TGCAGCGTAGCAGGACTCCTTGGGGCCTACGAGCAGTACTTC.